One sample yielded the 2 T cell receptor beta chains listed below, sequenced in a study of graft-versus-host responses after intestinal transplantation. Here immunoSEQ multiplex PCR was the method, and the copy in TCRdb shows in-frame clones only, minus some. This table has nearly 100,000 clones, 80% to 95% appearing once. The sample here was PBMCs, taken 450 to 480 days after intestinal transplant. These receptors were obtained from a human patient who received an intestinal transplant, so some T cells may come from the graft donor.

The chain employs TRBV2 and TRBJ1-6; no definite D call. Germline loops: CDR1 SNHLY, CDR2 FYNNEI. This CDR3 region has 15 residues. V was cut by 3 bases and J by 5 bases, with 11 bases left in between. In nucleotides, the CDR3 is TGTGCCAGCAGTGACAGGAACGAAAATAATTCACCCCTCCACTTT. Protein sequence: CASSDRNENNSPLHF.

J is TRBJ1-2 and V is TRBV5-6, with D unresolved. V gave up 0 bases and J gave up 8 bases, with 8 bases separating them. Looked up from germline, CDR1 is SGHDT and CDR2 is YYEEEE. This CDR3 has 12 residues. CDR3 region: CASSLVAGGYTF. Written as DNA, the CDR3 is TGTGCCAGCAGCTTGGTGGCCGGGGGCTACACCTTC.